Included here is one T cell receptor beta chain sequence, with context. The target antigen is unknown. This entry belongs to a study of shared clonotypes between healthy human individuals. At the level of the study: In total, the donors were two women and a few men aged 18 to 49. Study findings and constraints: Represented diversity, genetic and exposure-history alike, was limited by few donors. Generation probabilities of non-shared clonotypes were lower (relative to those shared by all four donors).

Libraries were prepared by immunoSEQ multiplex PCR; TCRdb keeps only in-frame clonotypes and omits some of them. The table includes 2 million to 2.5 million clones, about 90% detected once. Sequenced sample: naive CD4+ T cells from PBMCs. The subset here: CD45RA+ positively selected. The clonotype originates from a man between 18 and 35 years old in good health. Some clones in this sample may be carry-over from other donors' samples.

CDR3 DNA sequence: TGTGCCAGCAGTTTATCAATGCCCACTGAAGCTTTCTTT. Protein: CASSLSMPTEAFF. V usage is TRBV28 and J usage is TRBJ1-1; D not resolved. Germline CDR1 is MDHEN and CDR2 is SYDVKM. V dropped 1 base and J dropped 4 bases, with 7 bases sitting between them. The CDR3 consists of 13 residues.